Listed here is a single T cell receptor beta chain. What it binds is not known. The junction shows a germline mismatch at one end, possibly a read error. Following 10 days of culture, CD4+ T cells were isolated. Nucleocapsid antibody tests were negative, and the vaccine recipients had no prior SARS-CoV-2 infection. Fresh IL-2-containing medium replaced half the medium on days 3 and 7. Clones were sequenced by immunoSEQ multiplex PCR, and TCRdb holds only the in-frame ones, with some missing. Of some 40,000 clones listed, around 79% are singletons. This CDR3 comprises 16 residues. Germline loops: CDR1 SSHAT, CDR2 FNYEAQ (reference sequence). The record originates from a study of vaccination effects on CD4 cells after COVID-19. Study details: It was with 10 IU/ml IL-2 and 8 to 10 ug/ml peptides that some 1.8 million PBMC per well were cultured. Whole-study results and caveats: Early post-infection timepoints were absent, and convalescent patients were few.

Specimen: CD4+ T cells from PBMCs cultured without peptide, collected before COVID-19 vaccination. This TCR came from a human donor who received a COVID-19 vaccine. The chain combines TRBV7-7 with TRBJ2-5, with 15 bases that match TRBD2. CDR3 in DNA: TGTGCTAGCAGCTTAGGACTAGCGGGGGGGCAAGAGACCCAGTACTTC. It codes for CASSLGLAGGQETQYF. Together with reference TRBV7-7 and TRBJ2-5, the CDR3 gives the full variable domain: GAGVSQSPRYKVTKRGQDVTLRCDPISSHATLYWYQQALGQGPEFLTYFNYEAQPDKSGLPSDRFSAERPEGSISTLTIQRTEQRDSAMYRCASSLGLAGGQETQYFGPGTRLLVL.